Listed here is a single TCR beta chain. What it recognizes is unknown. This sample was included in a study of CD4 T cells in relation to SARS-CoV-2 and coronaviruses. Overall study results and limits: This crossreactivity analysis covered spike protein alone, no other viral proteins.

The unexposed donors gave CD4+ T cells in 2011-2018, prior to COVID-19. After ten to eleven days of culture, CD4+ T cells were isolated. Cells permitting, SARS-CoV-2 S/N and four cold-coronavirus spikes were tested on unexposed-donor CD4+ T cells. On days 3 and 7, cultures got half fresh IL-2 medium. CDR3 length: 14 amino acids. V shed 1 base and J shed 4 bases, with 8 bases lying between them. Germline V gene data show CDR1 as SGHAT and CDR2 as FQNNGV. Produced via immunoSEQ multiplex PCR; TCRdb's table is partial and in-frame only. The sample holds more than 25,000 clones; 73% are singletons and the top ten take about 22%.

The V gene is TRBV11-2, the J gene TRBJ1-5, with D unresolved. This receptor was identified in a human donor in good health. Input material: CD4+ T cells from PBMCs, cultured in vitro. In DNA form, the CDR3 reads TGTGCCAGCAGCTTAGCCGGCCGAAATCAGCCCCAGCATTTT. Translation gives CASSLAGRNQPQHF.